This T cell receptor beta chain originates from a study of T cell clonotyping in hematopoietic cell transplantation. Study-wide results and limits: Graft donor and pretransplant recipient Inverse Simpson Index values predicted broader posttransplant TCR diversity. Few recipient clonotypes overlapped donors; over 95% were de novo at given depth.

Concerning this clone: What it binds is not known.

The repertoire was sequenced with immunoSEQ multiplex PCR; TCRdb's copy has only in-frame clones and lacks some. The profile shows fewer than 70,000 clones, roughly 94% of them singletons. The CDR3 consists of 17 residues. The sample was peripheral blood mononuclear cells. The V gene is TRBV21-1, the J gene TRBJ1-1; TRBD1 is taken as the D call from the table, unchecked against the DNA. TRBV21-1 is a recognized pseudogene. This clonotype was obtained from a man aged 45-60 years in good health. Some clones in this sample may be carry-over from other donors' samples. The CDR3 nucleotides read TGTGCCAGCAGCAATATGGTATTAAGGGACATTATCACTGAAGCTTTCTTT. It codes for CASSNMVLRDIITEAFF.